This T cell receptor (beta chain) was captured by sequencing in a study of lymphopenia after photon versus proton radiotherapy. The study, taken as a whole, reports: Oligoclonal CD8+ Temra expansion after nadir drove photon patients' diversity drop. Post-nadir TCR diversity decline inversely tracked overall survival among those who died. Under photons, naive T cells and diversity fell while effector/memory populations rose.

Turning to this clone: No antigen is known for it.

This CDR3 is 17 amino acids long. In germline, CDR1 is SGHRS, CDR2 YFSETQ. With 0 bases clipped from V and 2 bases from J, the junction kept 11 bases outside the gene matches. Clones were sequenced by immunoSEQ multiplex PCR, and TCRdb holds only the in-frame ones, with some missing. Among about 70,000 clones listed, 87% were seen once. This receptor was obtained from a man older than 75 with esophageal cancer. The chain recombines TRBV5-1 with TRBJ2-7, with TRBD1 matching over 7 bases. The sequenced sample was peripheral blood, obtained from a patient treated with proton-based radiotherapy. The CDR3 loop is CASSLATGTEFTYEQYF. CDR3 bases: TGCGCCAGCAGCTTGGCCACCGGGACAGAATTTACCTACGAGCAGTACTTC.